The 26 T cell receptor beta chains listed next were all sequenced from one sample in a study of T cell responses to AZD1222 COVID-19 vaccine. The data were produced by immunoSEQ multiplex PCR, yet TCRdb's version contains in-frame clones alone and is incomplete. This sample has about 180,000 clones, with just over 85% found just once. The sequencing here drew on peripheral blood, taken 28 days after the second AZD1222 dose. These receptors originate from an adult who received the AZD1222 COVID-19 vaccine.

This clone appeared a few times. The rearrangement links TRBV5-4 to TRBJ1-2, with D perhaps TRBD1 (6 bases). Germline V lookup: CDR1 SGHNT, CDR2 YYREEE (reference sequence). V shed 4 bases and J shed 0 bases, with 10 bases lying between them. The CDR3 sequence is 14 residues long. The CDR3 sequence: CASSAEGANYGYTF. The CDR3 DNA follows: TGTGCCAGCAGCGCGGAGGGGGCTAACTATGGCTACACCTTC.

The chain has TRBV9 and TRBJ2-3; D may be TRBD2 (6 bases). CDR1 and CDR2 (germline): SGDLS, YYNGEE. This CDR3 is 13 amino acids long. The V end lost 7 bases, the J end lost 1 base, and 10 bases lay between the germline ends. CDR3 nucleotide sequence: TGTGCCAGCGGCGGGGTAGGCACAGATACGCAGTATTTT. Amino acids: CASGGVGTDTQYF.

The chain joins TRBV6-4 to TRBJ1-6; D is unclear. The V gene lost 2 bases and the J gene lost 6 bases, with 8 bases spanning the gap. CDR3 length: 14 amino acids. The V gene's germline CDR1 is MRHNA and CDR2 SNTAGT. CDR3 amino acids: CASSDRFGNSPLHF. CDR3 DNA: TGTGCCAGCAGTGACAGGTTCGGTAATTCACCCCTCCACTTT.

This clone has just one count. This chain links TRBV11-2 with TRBJ1-1, with 8 positions matching TRBD1. CDR1 and CDR2 from the germline V gene are SGHAT and FQNNGV. The CDR3 sequence is 16 residues long. V lost 2 bases and J lost 3; bases outside the gene matches: 8. CDR3 residues: CASSLNRGWGYTEAFF. CDR3 coding DNA: TGTGCCAGCAGCTTAAACAGGGGGTGGGGGTACACTGAAGCTTTCTTT.

In its sample, this clone was seen a few times. The chain joins TRBV30 to TRBJ1-2, with a weak D call TRBD1 (5 bases). From germline, CDR1 is GTSNPN and CDR2 SVGIG (reference sequence). CDR3 size: 11 residues. V gave up 3 bases and J gave up 7 bases, with 9 bases separating them. CDR3 nucleotides: TGTGCCTGGAGAGTGGGACCTGGCTACACCTTC. Its protein is CAWRVGPGYTF.

This clone appeared a few times. The chain combines TRBV4-1 with TRBJ1-2; D is unresolved. The CDR3 is 15 residues long. Deletions cut 1 base from V and 4 bases from J, with 13 bases between. CDR1 is MGHRA and CDR2 is YSYEKL in the germline V gene. The CDR3 protein is CASSQVSTKGYGYTF. The CDR3 DNA reads TGCGCCAGCAGCCAAGTGTCGACAAAGGGCTATGGCTACACCTTC.

This chain links TRBV21-1 with TRBJ2-7. TRBV21-1 is classified as a pseudogene. The CDR3 is 17 amino acids. CDR3 bases: TGTGCCAGCAGCGCCTATGGGGACCGACCGAGCTCCTACGAGCAGTACTTC. Translation gives CASSAYGDRPSSYEQYF.

The chain joins TRBV2 to TRBJ1-6; TRBD1 matches at 10 bases. This CDR3 is built from 15 residues. Per the germline V gene, CDR1 is SNHLY and CDR2 is FYNNEI. The V and J ends lost 6 bases and 9 bases, in that order; junction bases with no gene match: 8. The DNA for the CDR3 is TGTGCCAGCAGGCGACAGGGGGCGCCTGGTTCACCCCTCCACTTT. Encoded protein: CASRRQGAPGSPLHF.

This rearrangement joins TRBV30 to TRBJ1-4; D ambiguous. V was trimmed by 0 bases and J by 0 bases, leaving 8 bases between them. The CDR3 runs to 15 residues. Germline CDR1 reads GTSNPN; CDR2 reads SVGIG (reference sequence). CDR3 sequence: CAWSVGGATNEKLFF. Here the CDR3 DNA reads TGTGCCTGGAGTGTAGGTGGAGCAACTAATGAAAAACTGTTTTTT.

J is TRBJ1-1 and V is TRBV6-5, with a weak D call TRBD1 (5 bases). With 6 bases removed from V and 11 bases from J, the gap between germline ends came to 19 bases. Germline V gene sequence: CDR1 MNHEY, CDR2 SVGAGI. The CDR3 sequence is 13 residues long. Written as DNA, the CDR3 is TGTGCCAGCAGCCTATATCAGGGTTACGGGGCTTTCTTT. This sequence encodes CASSLYQGYGAFF.

V and J are TRBV5-1 and TRBJ2-7; D is perhaps TRBD1 (6 bases). Trimming took 5 bases from V and 5 from J, leaving 14 bases between them. The length of the CDR3 is 13 residues. Germline V gives CDR1 SGHRS, CDR2 YFSETQ. The CDR3 is CASSPTGPHEQYF. As DNA, the CDR3 is TGCGCCAGCAGTCCGACAGGTCCCCACGAGCAGTACTTC. Filled out from reference TRBV5-1 and TRBJ2-7, the complete variable domain reads KAGVTQTPRYLIKTRGQQVTLSCSPISGHRSVSWYQQTPGQGLQFLFEYFSETQRNKGNFPGRFSGRQFSNSRSEMNVSTLELGDSALYLCASSPTGPHEQYFGPGTRLTVT.

The rearrangement joins TRBV6-4 to TRBJ1-5, with D uncertain. Germline V gene lookup returns CDR1 MRHNA and CDR2 SNTAGT. Trimming cost V 4 bases and J 2 bases, with 15 bases left between them. The CDR3 length is 16 residues. The CDR3 bases are TGTGCCAGCAGTGGCCCTAACGGAGGGTGCAATCAGCCCCAGCATTTT. This codes for CASSGPNGGCNQPQHF.

As regards this clone: Compared with germline, one end of the junction differs, possibly owing to a read error. The chain links TRBV2 to TRBJ2-7, with 11 bases fitting TRBD1. Germline-derived CDR1 and CDR2 are SNHLY and FYNNEI. CDR3 length: 15 amino acids. The CDR3: CASREAGQGGYEQYF. The CDR3 region has the DNA TGTGCCAGCAGGGAAGCGGGACAGGGGGGATACGAGCAGTACTTC.

The V gene is TRBV9, the J gene TRBJ1-6; D might be TRBD1 (5 bases). This CDR3 has 15 residues. Trimming cost V 6 bases and J 8 bases, with 18 bases left between them. Germline V gene data show CDR1 as SGDLS and CDR2 as YYNGEE. The CDR3 is CASNGGGVMDSPLHF. CDR3 sequence (DNA): TGTGCCAGCAACGGCGGGGGAGTGATGGATTCACCCCTCCACTTT.

The rearrangement links TRBV2 to TRBJ1-5; 7 bases line up with TRBD1. The CDR3 is made up of 14 amino acids. The V segment lost 10 bases and the J segment 3 bases; nucleotides outside the gene matches: 9. The germline CDR1 and CDR2 sequences are SNHLY and FYNNEI. The CDR3 loop reads CATSLDRFNQPQHF. For the CDR3, the DNA is TGTGCCACCAGCTTGGACAGGTTCAATCAGCCCCAGCATTTT.

The CDR3 coding sequence is TGTGCCAGTAGTAAGGGGCAACGCTCTGGAAACACCATATATTTT. Its protein product is CASSKGQRSGNTIYF. V and J are TRBV19 and TRBJ1-3; TRBD1 might be the D (5 bases). CDR1 and CDR2 from the germline V gene are LNHDA and SQIVND (reference sequence). Between the trimmed V and J ends, which lost 4 bases and 0 bases, there was a span of 10 bases. The CDR3 sequence is 15 residues long.

This chain connects TRBV19 to TRBJ2-1; TRBD1 matches 8 bases. V trimming: 1 base; J trimming: 3 bases; junction bases outside the gene matches: 2. CDR1 and CDR2 from the germline V gene are LNHDA and SQIVND (reference sequence). The CDR3 runs 15 residues. For the CDR3, the DNA is TGTGCCAGTAGTATAGGGACAGGGAGCTACAATGAGCAGTTCTTC. This translates into CASSIGTGSYNEQFF.

The V and J genes are TRBV28 and TRBJ1-1, with 10 bases matching TRBD1. The trim removed 5 bases at V and 7 bases at J, leaving 7 bases unmatched. Germline assignment: CDR1 MDHEN and CDR2 SYDVKM. The CDR3 is made up of 14 amino acids. The CDR3 reads CASSTMDRGYEAFF. In DNA form, the CDR3 reads TGTGCCAGCAGTACGATGGACAGGGGGTATGAAGCTTTCTTT.

V is TRBV7-9 and J is TRBJ2-6; possibly TRBD1 for D (5 bases). The V end lost 2 bases, the J end lost 1 base, and 15 bases lay between the germline ends. The CDR3 sequence is 18 residues long. From germline, CDR1 is SEHNR and CDR2 FQNEAQ (reference sequence). The CDR3 region is CASSLPEIRASGANVLTF. CDR3 sequence (DNA): TGTGCCAGCAGCTTACCCGAAATCAGGGCGTCTGGGGCCAACGTCCTGACTTTC.

This chain uses TRBV19 with TRBJ2-7, with 9 bases lining up with TRBD1. Germline lookup yields CDR1 LNHDA and CDR2 SQIVND (reference sequence). The CDR3 has 12 amino acids. The V gene end was trimmed by 8 bases and the J gene end by 2 bases; junction bases not matched to a gene: 1. CDR3 nucleotides: TGTGCCAGTGGACAGGGGACCTACGAGCAGTACTTC. Translation gives CASGQGTYEQYF.

The chain employs TRBV6-5 and TRBJ1-1; D not certain. The V and J ends lost 2 bases and 3 bases respectively, with 4 bases between them. The CDR3 totals 12 residues. Germline loops: CDR1 MNHEY, CDR2 SVGAGI. The CDR3 loop reads CASSYGDTEAFF. In DNA, the CDR3 is TGTGCCAGCAGTTACGGGGACACTGAAGCTTTCTTT.

The chain recombines TRBV2 with TRBJ1-4, with D unresolved. The CDR3 loop spans 15 amino acids. Trimming took off 3 bases at V and 3 bases at J, with 11 bases between the two ends. Germline CDR1 is SNHLY and CDR2 is FYNNEI. CDR3 nucleotide sequence: TGTGCCAGCAGTGATTTGACCGCTTCTAATGAAAAACTGTTTTTT. It yields the protein CASSDLTASNEKLFF.

The chain employs TRBV9 and TRBJ1-2; 7 positions match TRBD1. V gave up 3 bases and J gave up 2 bases; unmatched junction bases: 10. The CDR3 has 16 amino acids. Germline V gene lookup returns CDR1 SGDLS and CDR2 YYNGEE. The CDR3 protein is CASSETGTALNYGYTF. DNA for the CDR3: TGTGCCAGCAGCGAGACGGGGACAGCTCTGAACTATGGCTACACCTTC.

The chain links TRBV4-1 to TRBJ1-5; D call uncertain. Germline V gives CDR1 MGHRA, CDR2 YSYEKL. V was clipped by 0 bases and J by 1 base, with 10 bases between them. The CDR3 consists of 16 residues. CDR3 protein: CASSQDPPQSNQPQHF. The CDR3 DNA is TGCGCCAGCAGCCAAGATCCCCCACAGAGCAATCAGCCCCAGCATTTT.

V gene TRBV4-2 combines with J gene TRBJ1-5; D unresolved. The CDR3 is 17 residues long. V was pared by 1 base and J by 3 bases, with 16 bases between. CDR1 is LGHNA and CDR2 is YNFKEQ in the germline V gene. The CDR3 DNA is TGTGCCAGCAGCCAAGTGGCTATGGGTGATTTCAATCAGCCCCAGCATTTT. Residues: CASSQVAMGDFNQPQHF.

The rearrangement links TRBV6-5 to TRBJ2-5; D gene uncertain. Germline CDR1 and CDR2: MNHEY and SVGAGI. V dropped 7 bases and J dropped 2 bases, with 17 bases sitting between them. This CDR3 has 15 residues. The CDR3 is CASTLRRTRQETQYF. The CDR3, as DNA: TGTGCCAGCACCCTTCGGAGAACCAGGCAAGAGACCCAGTACTTC.